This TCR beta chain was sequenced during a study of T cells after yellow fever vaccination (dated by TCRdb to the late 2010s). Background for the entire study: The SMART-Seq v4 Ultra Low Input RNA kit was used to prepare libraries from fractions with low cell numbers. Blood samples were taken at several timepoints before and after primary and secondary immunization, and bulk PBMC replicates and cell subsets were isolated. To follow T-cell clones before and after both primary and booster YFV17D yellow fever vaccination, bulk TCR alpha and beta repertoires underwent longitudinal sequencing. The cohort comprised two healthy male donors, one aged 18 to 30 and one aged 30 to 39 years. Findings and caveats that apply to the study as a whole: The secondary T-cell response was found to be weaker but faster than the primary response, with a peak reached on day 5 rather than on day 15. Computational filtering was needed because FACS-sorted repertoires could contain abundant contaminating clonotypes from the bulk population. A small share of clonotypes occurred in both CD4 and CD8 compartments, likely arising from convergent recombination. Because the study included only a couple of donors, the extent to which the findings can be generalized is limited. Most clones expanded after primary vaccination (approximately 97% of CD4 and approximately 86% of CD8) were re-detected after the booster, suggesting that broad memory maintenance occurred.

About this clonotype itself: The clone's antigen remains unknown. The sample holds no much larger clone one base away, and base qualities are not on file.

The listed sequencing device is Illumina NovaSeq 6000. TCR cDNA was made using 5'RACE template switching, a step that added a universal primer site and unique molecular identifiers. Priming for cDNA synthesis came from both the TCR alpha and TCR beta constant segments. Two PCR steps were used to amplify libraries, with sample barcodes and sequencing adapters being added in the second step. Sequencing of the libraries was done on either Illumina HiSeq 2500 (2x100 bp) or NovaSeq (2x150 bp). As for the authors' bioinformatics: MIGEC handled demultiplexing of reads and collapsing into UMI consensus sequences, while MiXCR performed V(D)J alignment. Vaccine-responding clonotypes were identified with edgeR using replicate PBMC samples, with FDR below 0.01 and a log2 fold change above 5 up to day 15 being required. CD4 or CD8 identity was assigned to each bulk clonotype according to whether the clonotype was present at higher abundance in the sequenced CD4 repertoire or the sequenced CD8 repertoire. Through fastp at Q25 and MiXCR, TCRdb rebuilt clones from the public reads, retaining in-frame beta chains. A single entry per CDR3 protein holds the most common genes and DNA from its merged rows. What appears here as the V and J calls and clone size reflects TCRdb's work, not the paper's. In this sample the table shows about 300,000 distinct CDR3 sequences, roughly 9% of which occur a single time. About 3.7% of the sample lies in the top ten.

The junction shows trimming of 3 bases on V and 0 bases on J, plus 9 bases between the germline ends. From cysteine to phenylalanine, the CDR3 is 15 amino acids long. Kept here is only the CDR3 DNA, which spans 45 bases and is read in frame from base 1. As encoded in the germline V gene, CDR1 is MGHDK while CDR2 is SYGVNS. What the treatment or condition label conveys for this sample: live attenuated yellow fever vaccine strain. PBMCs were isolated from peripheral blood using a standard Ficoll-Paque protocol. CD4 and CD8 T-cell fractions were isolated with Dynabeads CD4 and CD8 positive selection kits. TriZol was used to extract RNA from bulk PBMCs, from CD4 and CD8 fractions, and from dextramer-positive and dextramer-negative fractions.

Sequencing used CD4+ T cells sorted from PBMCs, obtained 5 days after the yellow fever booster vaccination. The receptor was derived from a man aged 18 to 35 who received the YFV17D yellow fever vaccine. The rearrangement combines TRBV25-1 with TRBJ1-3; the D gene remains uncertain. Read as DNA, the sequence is TGTGCCAGCAGTGAGGTGGCAGGCTCTGGAAACACCATATATTTT. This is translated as CASSEVAGSGNTIYF.